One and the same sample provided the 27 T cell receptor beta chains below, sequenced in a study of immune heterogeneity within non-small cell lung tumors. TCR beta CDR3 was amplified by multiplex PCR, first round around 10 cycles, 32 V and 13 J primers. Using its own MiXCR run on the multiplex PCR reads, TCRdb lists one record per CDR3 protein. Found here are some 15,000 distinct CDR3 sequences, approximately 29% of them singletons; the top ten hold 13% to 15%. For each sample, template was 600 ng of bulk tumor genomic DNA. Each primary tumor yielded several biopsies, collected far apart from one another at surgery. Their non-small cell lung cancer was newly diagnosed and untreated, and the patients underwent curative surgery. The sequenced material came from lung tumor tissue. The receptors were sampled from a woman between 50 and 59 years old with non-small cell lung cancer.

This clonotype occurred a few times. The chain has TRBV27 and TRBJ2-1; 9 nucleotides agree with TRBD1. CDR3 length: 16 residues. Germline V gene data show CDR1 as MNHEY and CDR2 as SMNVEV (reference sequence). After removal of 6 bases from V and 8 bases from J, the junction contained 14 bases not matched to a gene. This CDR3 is CASSSLGDRGRDEQFF. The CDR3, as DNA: TGTGCCAGCAGCTCCCTTGGAGACAGGGGGAGAGATGAGCAGTTCTTC.

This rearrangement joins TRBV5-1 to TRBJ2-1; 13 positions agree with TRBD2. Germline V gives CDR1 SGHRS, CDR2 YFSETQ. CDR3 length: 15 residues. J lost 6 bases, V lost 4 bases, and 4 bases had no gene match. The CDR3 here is CASSVTSGGANEQFF. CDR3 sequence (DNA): TGCGCCAGCAGCGTAACTAGCGGGGGGGCCAATGAGCAGTTCTTC.

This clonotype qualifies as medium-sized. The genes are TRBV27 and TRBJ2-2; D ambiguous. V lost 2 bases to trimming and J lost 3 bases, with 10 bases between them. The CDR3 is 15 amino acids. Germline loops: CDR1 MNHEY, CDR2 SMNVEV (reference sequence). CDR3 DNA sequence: TGTGCCAGCAGTTTACTTTGGTCCTACACCGGGGAGCTGTTTTTT. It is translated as CASSLLWSYTGELFF.

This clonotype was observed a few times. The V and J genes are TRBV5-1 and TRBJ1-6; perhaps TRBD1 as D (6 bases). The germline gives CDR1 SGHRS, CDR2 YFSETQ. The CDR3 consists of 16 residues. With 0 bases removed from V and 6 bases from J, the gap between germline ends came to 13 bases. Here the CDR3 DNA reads TGCGCCAGCAGCTTGGGGTGGGCAGGGGCTAATTCACCCCTCCACTTT. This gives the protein CASSLGWAGANSPLHF.

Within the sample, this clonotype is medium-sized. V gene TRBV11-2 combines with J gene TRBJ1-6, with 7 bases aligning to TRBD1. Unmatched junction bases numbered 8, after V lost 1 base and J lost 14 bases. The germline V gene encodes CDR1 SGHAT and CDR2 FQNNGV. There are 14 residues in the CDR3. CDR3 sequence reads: CASSLGQGPGTLHF. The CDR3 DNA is TGTGCCAGCAGCTTAGGACAGGGCCCGGGTACCCTCCACTTT.

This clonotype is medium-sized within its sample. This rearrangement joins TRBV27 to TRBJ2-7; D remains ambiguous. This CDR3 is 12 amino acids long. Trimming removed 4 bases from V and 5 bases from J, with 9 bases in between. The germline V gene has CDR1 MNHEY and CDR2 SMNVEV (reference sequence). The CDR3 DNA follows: TGTGCCAGCAGTTCAGGATGGCACGAGCAGTACTTC. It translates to CASSSGWHEQYF.

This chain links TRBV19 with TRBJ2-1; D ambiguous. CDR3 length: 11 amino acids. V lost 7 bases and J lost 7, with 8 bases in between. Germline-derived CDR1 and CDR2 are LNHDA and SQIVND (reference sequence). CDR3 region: CASKRLNEQFF. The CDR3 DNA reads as TGTGCCAGTAAAAGGCTTAATGAGCAGTTCTTC. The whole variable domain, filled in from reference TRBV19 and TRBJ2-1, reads DGGITQSPKYLFRKEGQNVTLSCEQNLNHDAMYWYRQDPGQGLRLIYYSQIVNDFQKGDIAEGYSVSREKKESFPLTVTSAQKNPTAFYLCASKRLNEQFFGPGTRLTVL.

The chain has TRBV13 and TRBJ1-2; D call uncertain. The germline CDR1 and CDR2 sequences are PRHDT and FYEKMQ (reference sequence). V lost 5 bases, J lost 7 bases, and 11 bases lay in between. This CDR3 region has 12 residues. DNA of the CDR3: TGTGCCAGCAGCCCTAGGGTGACTGGCTACACCTTC. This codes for CASSPRVTGYTF.

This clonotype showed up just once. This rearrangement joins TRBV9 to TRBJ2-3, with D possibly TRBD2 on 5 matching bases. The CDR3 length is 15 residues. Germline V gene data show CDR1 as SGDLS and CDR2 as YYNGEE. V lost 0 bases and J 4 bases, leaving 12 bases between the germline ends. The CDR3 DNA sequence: TGTGCCAGCAGCGTAGAGGGAGTAGTCTCAGATACGCAGTATTTT. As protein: CASSVEGVVSDTQYF.

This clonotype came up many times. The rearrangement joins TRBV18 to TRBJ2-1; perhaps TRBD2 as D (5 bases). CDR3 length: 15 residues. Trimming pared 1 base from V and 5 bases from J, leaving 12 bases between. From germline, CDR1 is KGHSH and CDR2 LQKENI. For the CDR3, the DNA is TGTGCCAGCTCACCACAAATCGGGGAAGACAATGAGCAGTTCTTC. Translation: CASSPQIGEDNEQFF.

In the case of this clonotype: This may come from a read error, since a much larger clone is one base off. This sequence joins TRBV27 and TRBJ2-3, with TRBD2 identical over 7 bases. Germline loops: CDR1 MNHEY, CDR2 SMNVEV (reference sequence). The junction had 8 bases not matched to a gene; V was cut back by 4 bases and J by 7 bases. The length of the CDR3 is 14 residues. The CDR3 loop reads CASSSTGTTYTQYF. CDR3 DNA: TGTGCCAGCAGTTCCACCGGGACTACATATACGCAGTATTTT.

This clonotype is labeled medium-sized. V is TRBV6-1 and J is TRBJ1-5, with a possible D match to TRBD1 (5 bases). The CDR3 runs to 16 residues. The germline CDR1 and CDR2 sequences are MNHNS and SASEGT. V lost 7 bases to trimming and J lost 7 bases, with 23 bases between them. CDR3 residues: CASIPPGGEGRQPQHF. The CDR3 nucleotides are TGTGCCAGCATCCCCCCTGGGGGGGAAGGTAGACAGCCCCAGCATTTT.

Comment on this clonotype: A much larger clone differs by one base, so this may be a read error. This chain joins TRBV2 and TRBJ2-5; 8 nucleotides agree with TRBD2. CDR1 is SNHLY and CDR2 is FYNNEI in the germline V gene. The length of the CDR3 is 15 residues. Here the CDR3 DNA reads TGTGCCAGCAGGGTTCTAGCGGGCTTCCAAGAGACCCAGTGCTTC. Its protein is CASRVLAGFQETQCF.

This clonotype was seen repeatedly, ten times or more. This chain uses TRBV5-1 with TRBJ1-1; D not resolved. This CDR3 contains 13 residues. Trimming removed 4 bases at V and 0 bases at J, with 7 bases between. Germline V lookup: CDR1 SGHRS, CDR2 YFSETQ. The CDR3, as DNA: TGCGCCAGCAGCCCACACTTGAACACTGAAGCTTTCTTT. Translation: CASSPHLNTEAFF.

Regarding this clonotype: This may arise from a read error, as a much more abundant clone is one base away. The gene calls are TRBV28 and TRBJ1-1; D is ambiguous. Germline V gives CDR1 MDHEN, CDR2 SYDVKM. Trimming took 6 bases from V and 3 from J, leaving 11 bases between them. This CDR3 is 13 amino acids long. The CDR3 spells CASRGELYTEAFF. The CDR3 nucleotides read TGTGCCAGCAGGGGCGAGTTATACACTGAAGCTTTCTTT.

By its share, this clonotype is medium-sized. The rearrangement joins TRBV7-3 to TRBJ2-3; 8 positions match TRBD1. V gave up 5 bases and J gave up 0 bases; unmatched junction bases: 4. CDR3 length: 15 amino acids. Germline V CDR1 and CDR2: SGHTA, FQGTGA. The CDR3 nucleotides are TGTGCCAGCAGCGAACAGGGGGTTAGCACAGATACGCAGTATTTT. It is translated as CASSEQGVSTDTQYF.

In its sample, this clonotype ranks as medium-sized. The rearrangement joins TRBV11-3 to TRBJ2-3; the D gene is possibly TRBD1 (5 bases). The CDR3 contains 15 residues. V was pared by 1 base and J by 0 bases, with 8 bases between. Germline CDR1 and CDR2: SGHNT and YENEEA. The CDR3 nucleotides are TGTGCCAGCAGCTTAGCCGACAGCAGCACAGATACGCAGTATTTT. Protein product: CASSLADSSTDTQYF.

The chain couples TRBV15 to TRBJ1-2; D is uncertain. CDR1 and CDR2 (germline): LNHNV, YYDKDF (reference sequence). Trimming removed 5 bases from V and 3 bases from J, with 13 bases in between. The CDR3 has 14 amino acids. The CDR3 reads CATSLGWGDYGYTF. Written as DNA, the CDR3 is TGTGCCACCAGCCTTGGGTGGGGTGACTATGGCTACACCTTC.

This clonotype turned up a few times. The CDR3 nucleotides read TGTGCCAGCAGCACGCCGGGACTAGCGGGACCCACCGGGGAGCTGTTTTTT. It is translated as CASSTPGLAGPTGELFF. This chain links TRBV5-8 with TRBJ2-2, with 13 bases fitting TRBD2. The trim removed 4 bases at V and 4 bases at J, leaving 7 bases unmatched. Per germline, CDR1 SGHTS and CDR2 YDEGEE. The CDR3 consists of 17 residues.

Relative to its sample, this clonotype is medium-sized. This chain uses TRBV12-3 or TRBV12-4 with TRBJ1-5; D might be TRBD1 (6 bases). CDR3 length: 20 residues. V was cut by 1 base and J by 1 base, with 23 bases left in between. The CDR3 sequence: CASSLGVWGQGGGSNQPQHF. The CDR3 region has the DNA TGTGCCAGCAGTTTAGGAGTGTGGGGGCAGGGTGGTGGAAGCAATCAGCCCCAGCATTTT.

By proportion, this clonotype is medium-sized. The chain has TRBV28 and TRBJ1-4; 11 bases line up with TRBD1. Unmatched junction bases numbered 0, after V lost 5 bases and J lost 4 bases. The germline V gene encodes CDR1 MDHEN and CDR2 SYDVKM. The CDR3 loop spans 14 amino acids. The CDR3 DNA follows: TGTGCCAGCAGTGGGACAGGGGGTAATGAAAAACTGTTTTTT. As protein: CASSGTGGNEKLFF.

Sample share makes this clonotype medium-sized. The CDR3 loop is CSALWTGVLRTNEKLFF. CDR3 bases: TGCAGTGCTCTATGGACAGGGGTTTTACGAACTAATGAAAAACTGTTTTTT. The rearrangement joins TRBV20-1 to TRBJ1-4; 9 bases are shared with TRBD1. The CDR3 consists of 17 residues. V lost 5 bases, J lost 1 base, and 11 bases stayed unmatched. From germline, CDR1 is DFQATT and CDR2 SNEGSKA (reference sequence).

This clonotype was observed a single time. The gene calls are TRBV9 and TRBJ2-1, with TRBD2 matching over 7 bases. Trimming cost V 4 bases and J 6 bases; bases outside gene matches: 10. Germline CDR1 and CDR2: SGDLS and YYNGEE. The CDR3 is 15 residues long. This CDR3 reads CASSPRTSWSNEQFF. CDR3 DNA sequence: TGTGCCAGCAGCCCCCGGACTAGTTGGTCCAATGAGCAGTTCTTC.

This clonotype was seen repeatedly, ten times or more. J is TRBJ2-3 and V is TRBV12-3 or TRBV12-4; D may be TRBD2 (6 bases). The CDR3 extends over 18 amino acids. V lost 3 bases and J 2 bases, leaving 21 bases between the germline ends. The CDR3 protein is CASSFSPLSSGYTDTQYF. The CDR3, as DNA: TGTGCCAGCAGTTTCTCGCCTCTAAGTAGCGGCTACACAGATACGCAGTATTTT.

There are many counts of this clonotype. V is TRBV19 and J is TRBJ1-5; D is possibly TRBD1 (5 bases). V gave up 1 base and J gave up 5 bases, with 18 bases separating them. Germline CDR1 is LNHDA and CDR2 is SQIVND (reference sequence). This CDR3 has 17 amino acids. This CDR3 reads CASSIVREQAGHQPQHF. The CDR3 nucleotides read TGTGCCAGTAGTATAGTAAGGGAACAGGCTGGGCATCAGCCCCAGCATTTT.

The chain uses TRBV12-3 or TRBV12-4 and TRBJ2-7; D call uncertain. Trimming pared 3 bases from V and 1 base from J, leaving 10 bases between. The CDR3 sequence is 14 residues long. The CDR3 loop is CASSFRMESYEQYF. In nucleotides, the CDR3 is TGTGCCAGCAGTTTTCGAATGGAGTCCTACGAGCAGTACTTC.

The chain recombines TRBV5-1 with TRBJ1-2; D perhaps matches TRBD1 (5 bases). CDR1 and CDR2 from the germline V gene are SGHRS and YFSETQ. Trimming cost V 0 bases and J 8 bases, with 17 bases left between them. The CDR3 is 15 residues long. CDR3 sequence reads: CASSLGQSRPSGYTF. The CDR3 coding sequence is TGCGCCAGCAGCTTGGGACAGTCCAGGCCCTCAGGCTACACCTTC.